The 5 T cell receptor beta chains in this list originate from one sample, sequenced in a study of T cell responses to AZD1222 COVID-19 vaccine. Libraries were prepared by immunoSEQ multiplex PCR; TCRdb keeps only in-frame clonotypes and omits some of them. The sample holds about 60,000 clones, around nine tenths seen once. The specimen comprised peripheral blood, sampled 28 days after the second dose of the MenACWY control vaccine. The source of these receptors is an adult who received the MenACWY meningococcal vaccine as a control.

The rearrangement uses TRBV6-4 and TRBJ1-6; D possibly corresponds to TRBD1 (6 bases). Trimming took off 5 bases at V and 5 bases at J, with 10 bases between the two ends. Germline lookup yields CDR1 MRHNA and CDR2 SNTAGT. The CDR3 sequence is 14 residues long. The DNA for the CDR3 is TGTGCCAGCAGTATTGACAGGAATAATTCACCCCTCCACTTT. As protein: CASSIDRNNSPLHF.

The chain carries TRBV12-3 or TRBV12-4 and TRBJ1-3; D is undetermined. This CDR3 is built from 13 residues. V shed 7 bases and J shed 2 bases, with 9 bases lying between them. CDR3 amino acids: CASMILAGNTIYF. The CDR3 nucleotides are TGTGCCAGCATGATACTGGCTGGAAACACCATATATTTT.

V gene TRBV30 combines with J gene TRBJ2-3; 11 bases agree with TRBD2. The germline gives CDR1 GTSNPN, CDR2 SVGIG (reference sequence). The CDR3 has 17 amino acids. V trimming: 1 base; J trimming: 5 bases; junction bases outside the gene matches: 11. The CDR3 loop is CAWSAALLAGVRDTQYF. The CDR3 bases are TGTGCCTGGAGTGCCGCCCTACTAGCGGGAGTTCGAGATACGCAGTATTTT.

The chain uses TRBV6-2 or TRBV6-3 and TRBJ2-3, with D uncertain. The V end lost 4 bases, the J end lost 4 bases, and 3 bases lay between the germline ends. Per germline, CDR1 MNHEY and CDR2 SVGEGT. The length of the CDR3 is 11 residues. The CDR3, as DNA: TGTGCCAGCAGTTTCTCAGATACGCAGTATTTT. This encodes CASSFSDTQYF.

The V call is TRBV7-3, the J call TRBJ2-3; D gene ambiguous. Per germline, CDR1 SGHTA and CDR2 FQGTGA. V lost 1 base and J lost 4, with 6 bases in between. The CDR3 has 13 amino acids. This chain's CDR3 is CASSLILADTQYF. CDR3 DNA: TGTGCCAGCAGCTTAATTCTCGCAGATACGCAGTATTTT.